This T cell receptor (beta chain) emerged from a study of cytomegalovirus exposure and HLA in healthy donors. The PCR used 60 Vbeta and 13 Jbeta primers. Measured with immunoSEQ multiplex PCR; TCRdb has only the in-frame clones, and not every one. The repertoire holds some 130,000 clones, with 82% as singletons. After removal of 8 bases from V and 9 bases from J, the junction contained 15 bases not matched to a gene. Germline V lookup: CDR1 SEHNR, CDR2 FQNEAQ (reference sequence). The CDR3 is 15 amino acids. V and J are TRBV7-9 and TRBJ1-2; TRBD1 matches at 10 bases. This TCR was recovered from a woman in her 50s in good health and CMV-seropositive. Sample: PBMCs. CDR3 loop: CASGRGQGVSWSYTF. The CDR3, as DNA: TGTGCCAGCGGTCGCGGACAGGGGGTTTCTTGGAGCTACACCTTC.